This T cell receptor beta chain came from a study of OX40 agonist ivuxolimab in advanced cancers. Across the study: Past anti-PD-1, anti-PD-L1 or anti-CTLA-4 therapy was accepted, and 40% had received some.

There are 14 residues in the CDR3. With 6 bases removed from V and 1 base from J, the gap between germline ends came to 12 bases. Germline V lookup: CDR1 WSHSY, CDR2 SAAADI. Produced via immunoSEQ multiplex PCR; TCRdb's table is partial and in-frame only. There are roughly 26,000 clones in the sample; 76% occur only once, and approximately 15% lies in the top ten. Exclusion of a patient followed from autoimmune disease history or systemic immunosuppression. This TCR came from an adult with an advanced solid tumor such as melanoma, head and neck, liver or kidney cancer. The V and J genes are TRBV10-2 and TRBJ1-1, with D hard to call. The sequencing here drew on CD4+ or CD8+ T cells sorted from blood, taken in a trial of the OX40 agonist ivuxolimab. CDR3 loop: CASRDNNQNTEAFF. The CDR3 DNA sequence: TGCGCCAGCAGAGATAACAACCAGAACACTGAAGCTTTCTTT.